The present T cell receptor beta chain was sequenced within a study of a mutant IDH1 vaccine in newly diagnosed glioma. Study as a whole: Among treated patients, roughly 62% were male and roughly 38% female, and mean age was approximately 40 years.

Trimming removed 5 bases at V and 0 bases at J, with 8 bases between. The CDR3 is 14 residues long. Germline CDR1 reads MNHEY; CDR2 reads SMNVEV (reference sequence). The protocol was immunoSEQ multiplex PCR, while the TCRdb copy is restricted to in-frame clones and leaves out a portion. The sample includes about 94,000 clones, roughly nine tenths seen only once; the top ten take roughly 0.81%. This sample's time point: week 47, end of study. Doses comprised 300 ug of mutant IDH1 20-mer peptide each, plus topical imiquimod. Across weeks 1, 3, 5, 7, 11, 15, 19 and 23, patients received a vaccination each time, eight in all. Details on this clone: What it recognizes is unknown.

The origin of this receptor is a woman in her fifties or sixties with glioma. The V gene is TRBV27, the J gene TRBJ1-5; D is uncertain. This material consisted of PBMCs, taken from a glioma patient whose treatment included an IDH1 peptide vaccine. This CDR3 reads CASSPRSSNQPQHF. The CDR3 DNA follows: TGTGCCAGCAGTCCCCGGAGTAGCAATCAGCCCCAGCATTTT.